This T cell receptor (beta chain) was recovered during a study of cytomegalovirus exposure and HLA in healthy donors. Amplification used 60 Vbeta primers and 13 Jbeta primers. The repertoire was sequenced with immunoSEQ multiplex PCR; TCRdb's copy has only in-frame clones and lacks some. The profile shows approximately 86,000 clones, around 84% of them singletons. Donors counted as nominally healthy when sampled, yet unrecorded immune exposures were likely. This CDR3 region has 17 residues. Losses at the gene ends were 0 bases for V and 4 bases for J; bases not matched to a gene: 8. CDR1 SGHNT and CDR2 YYREEE come from the germline V gene (reference sequence).

The V gene is TRBV5-4, the J gene TRBJ2-2, with TRBD2 matching over 8 bases. Specimen: PBMCs. This clonotype was sampled from a man aged 40-49 years in good health and CMV-seropositive. The CDR3 protein is CASSLGRGGSSTGELFF. The CDR3 DNA follows: TGTGCCAGCAGCTTGGGACGGGGGGGTAGTAGCACCGGGGAGCTGTTTTTT.